This T cell receptor (beta chain) was captured by sequencing in a study of low-dose radiotherapy and immunotherapy resistance in tumors. Study summary: Patients took aspirin 300 mg by mouth once daily. This continued for four cycles, starting on cycle 1 day 1.

The donors' regimen was nivolumab, ipilimumab, aspirin, low-dose cyclophosphamide and low-dose radiotherapy. With TRAV- and TRBV-specific primers, first-strand cDNA was made, covering the alpha and beta chains. TCRs were put through approximately 21 PCR cycles of amplification with Phusion. A constant-region primer and the V-primer adapter served as the primer pair. TCRdb independently ran MiXCR on the reads; one entry per CDR3 protein. This sample has roughly 14,000 distinct CDR3 sequences, with roughly 60% found just once. This clonotype has a handful of counts. Trimming took 4 bases from V and 4 from J, leaving 12 bases between them. The CDR3 contains 14 residues. The V gene's germline CDR1 is WSHSY and CDR2 SAAADI.

The chain combines TRBV10-2 with TRBJ2-3; possible D gene TRBD2, 6 bases. This sequence was found in a human donor with advanced metastatic prostate, ovarian, gallbladder or colorectal cancer (not recorded which). This table probably holds off-target reads from a library built for another chain. CDR3 protein: CASSGIGGADTQYF. In nucleotides, the CDR3 is TGCGCCAGCAGTGGGATAGGAGGGGCAGATACGCAGTATTTT.